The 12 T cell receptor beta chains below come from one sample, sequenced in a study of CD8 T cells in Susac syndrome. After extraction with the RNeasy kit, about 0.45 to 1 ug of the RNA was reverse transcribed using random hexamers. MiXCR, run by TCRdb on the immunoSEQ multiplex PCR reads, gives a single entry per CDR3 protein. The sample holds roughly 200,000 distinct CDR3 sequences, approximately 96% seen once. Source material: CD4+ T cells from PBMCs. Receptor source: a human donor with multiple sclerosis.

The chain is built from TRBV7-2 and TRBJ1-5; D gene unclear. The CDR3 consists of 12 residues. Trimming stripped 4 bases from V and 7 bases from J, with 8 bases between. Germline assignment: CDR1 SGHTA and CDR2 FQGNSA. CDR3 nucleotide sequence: TGTGCCAGCAGCTCTACCCCCCAGCCCCAGCATTTT. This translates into CASSSTPQPQHF.

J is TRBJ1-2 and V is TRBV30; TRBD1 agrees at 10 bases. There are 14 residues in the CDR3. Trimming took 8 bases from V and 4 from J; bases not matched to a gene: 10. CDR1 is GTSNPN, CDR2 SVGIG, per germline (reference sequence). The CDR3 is CAQRQGALIYGYTF. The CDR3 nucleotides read TGTGCCCAAAGACAGGGGGCGCTTATCTATGGCTACACCTTC.

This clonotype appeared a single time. The CDR3 protein is CASSLWREGTQYF. CDR3 nucleotide sequence: TGTGCCAGCAGTTTATGGAGGGAGGGGACCCAGTACTTC. V usage is TRBV12-3 or TRBV12-4 and J usage is TRBJ2-5, with 7 bases aligning to TRBD2. Trimming removed 2 bases from V and 7 bases from J; junction bases left unmatched: 4. The CDR3 runs 13 residues.

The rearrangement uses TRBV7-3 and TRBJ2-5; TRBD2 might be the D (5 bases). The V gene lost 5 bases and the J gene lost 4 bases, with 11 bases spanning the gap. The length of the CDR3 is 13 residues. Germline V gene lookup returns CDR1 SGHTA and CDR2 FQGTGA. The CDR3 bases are TGTGCCAGCAGCGGCGCCCGGGGAGAGACCCAGTACTTC. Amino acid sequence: CASSGARGETQYF.

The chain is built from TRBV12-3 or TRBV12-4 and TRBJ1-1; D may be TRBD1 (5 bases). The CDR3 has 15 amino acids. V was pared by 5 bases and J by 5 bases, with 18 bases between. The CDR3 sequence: CASSAATGGWTEAFF. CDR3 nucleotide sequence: TGTGCCAGCAGTGCTGCAACTGGGGGTTGGACTGAAGCTTTCTTT.

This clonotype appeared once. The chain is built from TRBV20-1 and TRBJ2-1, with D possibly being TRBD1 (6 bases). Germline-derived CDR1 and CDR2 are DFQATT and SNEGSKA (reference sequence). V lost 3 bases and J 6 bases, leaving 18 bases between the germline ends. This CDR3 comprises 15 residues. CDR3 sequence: CSASLRTAASNEQFF. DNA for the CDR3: TGCAGTGCTAGTCTTCGGACAGCCGCCTCCAATGAGCAGTTCTTC.

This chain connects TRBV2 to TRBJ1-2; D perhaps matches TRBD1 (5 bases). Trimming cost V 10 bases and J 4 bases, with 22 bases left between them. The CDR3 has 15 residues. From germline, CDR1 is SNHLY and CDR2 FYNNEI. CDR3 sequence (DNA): TGTGCCATACCGGAGGTGGGGCAAAAAAGCTATGGCTACACCTTC. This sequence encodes CAIPEVGQKSYGYTF. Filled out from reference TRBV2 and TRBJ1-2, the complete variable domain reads EPEVTQTPSHQVTQMGQEVILRCVPISNHLYFYWYRQILGQKVEFLVSFYNNEISEKSEIFDDQFSVERPDGSNFTLKIRSTKLEDSAMYFCAIPEVGQKSYGYTFGSGTRLTVV.

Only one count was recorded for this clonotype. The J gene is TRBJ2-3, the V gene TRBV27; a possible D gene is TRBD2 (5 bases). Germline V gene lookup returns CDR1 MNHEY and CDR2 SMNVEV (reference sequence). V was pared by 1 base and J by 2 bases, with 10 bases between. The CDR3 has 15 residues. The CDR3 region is CASSLYAGPTDTQYF. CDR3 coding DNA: TGTGCCAGCAGTTTATACGCGGGCCCCACAGATACGCAGTATTTT.

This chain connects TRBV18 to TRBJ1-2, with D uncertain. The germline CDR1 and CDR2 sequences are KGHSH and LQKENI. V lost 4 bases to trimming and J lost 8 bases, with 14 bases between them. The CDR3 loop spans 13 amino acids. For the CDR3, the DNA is TGTGCCAGCTCACGGGAGGGCCGAGGCGGCTACACCTTC. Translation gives CASSREGRGGYTF.

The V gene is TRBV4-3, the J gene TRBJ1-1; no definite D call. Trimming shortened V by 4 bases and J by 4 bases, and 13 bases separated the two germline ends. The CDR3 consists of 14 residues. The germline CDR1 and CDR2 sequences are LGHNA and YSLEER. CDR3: CASSPRTPATEAFF. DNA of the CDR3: TGCGCCAGCAGCCCTCGGACCCCCGCCACTGAAGCTTTCTTT.

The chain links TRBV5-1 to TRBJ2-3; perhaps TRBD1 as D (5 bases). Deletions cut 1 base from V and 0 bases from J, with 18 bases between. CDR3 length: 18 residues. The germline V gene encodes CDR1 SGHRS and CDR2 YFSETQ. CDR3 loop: CASSLPLDKWSSTDTQYF. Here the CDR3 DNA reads TGCGCCAGCAGCTTGCCCCTGGACAAATGGTCTAGCACAGATACGCAGTATTTT. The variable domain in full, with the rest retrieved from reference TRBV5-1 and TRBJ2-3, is KAGVTQTPRYLIKTRGQQVTLSCSPISGHRSVSWYQQTPGQGLQFLFEYFSETQRNKGNFPGRFSGRQFSNSRSEMNVSTLELGDSALYLCASSLPLDKWSSTDTQYFGPGTRLTVL.

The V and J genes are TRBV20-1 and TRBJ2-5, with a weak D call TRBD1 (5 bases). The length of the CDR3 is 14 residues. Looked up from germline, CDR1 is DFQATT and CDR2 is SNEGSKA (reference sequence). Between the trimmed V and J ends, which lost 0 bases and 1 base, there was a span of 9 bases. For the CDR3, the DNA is TGCAGTGCTAGAGAGCAGGGCCCCCAAGAGACCCAGTACTTC. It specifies CSAREQGPQETQYF.